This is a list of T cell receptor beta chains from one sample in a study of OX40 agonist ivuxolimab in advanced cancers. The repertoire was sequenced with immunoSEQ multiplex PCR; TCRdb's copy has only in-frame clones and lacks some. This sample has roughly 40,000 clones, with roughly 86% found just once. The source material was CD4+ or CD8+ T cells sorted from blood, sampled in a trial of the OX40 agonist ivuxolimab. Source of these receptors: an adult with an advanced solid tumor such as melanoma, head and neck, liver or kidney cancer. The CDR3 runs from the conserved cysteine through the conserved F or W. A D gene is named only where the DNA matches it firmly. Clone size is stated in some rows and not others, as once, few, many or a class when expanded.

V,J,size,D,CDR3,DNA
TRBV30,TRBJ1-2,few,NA,CAWTPMGAYGYTF,TGTGCCTGGACCCCCATGGGGGCCTATGGCTACACCTTC
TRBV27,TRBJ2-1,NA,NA,CASSPPGSHNEQFF,TGTGCCAGCAGTCCTCCCGGGAGCCACAATGAGCAGTTCTTC
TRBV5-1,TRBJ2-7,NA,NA,CASSPTLSYEQYF,TGCGCCAGCAGCCCTACACTCTCCTACGAGCAGTACTTC
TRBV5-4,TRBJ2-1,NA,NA,CASSLNNEQFF,TGTGCCAGCAGCCTAAACAATGAGCAGTTCTTC
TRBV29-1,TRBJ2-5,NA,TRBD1,CSVPGTGSGGTQYF,TGCAGCGTTCCCGGGACAGGGTCTGGCGGGACCCAGTACTTC
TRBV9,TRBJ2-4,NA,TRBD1,CASSPRDRQNIQYF,TGTGCCAGCAGCCCCAGGGACAGGCAAAACATTCAGTACTTC
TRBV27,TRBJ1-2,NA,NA,CASSLTPNYGYTF,TGTGCCAGCAGTTTAACACCTAACTATGGCTACACCTTC
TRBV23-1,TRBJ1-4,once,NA,CASNDTKAANEKLFF,TGCGCCAGTAACGACACCAAGGCGGCTAATGAAAAACTGTTTTTT
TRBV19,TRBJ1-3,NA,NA,CASSSWEPGNTIYF,TGTGCCAGTAGTTCGTGGGAGCCGGGAAACACCATATATTTT
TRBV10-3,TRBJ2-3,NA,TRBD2,CAIKGLGASGGDTQYF,TGTGCCATCAAAGGTCTAGGGGCTAGCGGGGGGGATACGCAGTATTTT
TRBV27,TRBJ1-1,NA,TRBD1,CASSLSSGGNTEAFF,TGTGCCAGCAGTTTAAGTTCAGGGGGCAACACTGAAGCTTTCTTT
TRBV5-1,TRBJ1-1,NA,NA,CASSPRGRNTEAFF,TGCGCCAGCAGCCCACGAGGGAGGAACACTGAAGCTTTCTTT
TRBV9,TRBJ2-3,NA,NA,CASSAPGGAGTDTQYF,TGTGCCAGCAGCGCCCCAGGGGGGGCAGGCACAGATACGCAGTATTTT
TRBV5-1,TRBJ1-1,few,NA,CASSQTLNTEAFF,TGCGCCAGCAGCCAAACATTGAACACTGAAGCTTTCTTT
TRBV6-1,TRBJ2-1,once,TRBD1,CASSEGPGGLVYNEQFF,TGTGCCAGCAGTGAAGGACCAGGGGGCCTGGTGTACAATGAGCAGTTCTTC
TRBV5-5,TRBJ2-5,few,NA,CASSRYGGAQETQYF,TGTGCCAGCAGCCGGTATGGCGGGGCCCAAGAGACCCAGTACTTC
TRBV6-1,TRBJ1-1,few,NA,CASIDFSNTEAFF,TGTGCCAGCATAGACTTCTCGAACACTGAAGCTTTCTTT
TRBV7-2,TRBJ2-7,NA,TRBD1,CASSLGPGGTGNYEQYF,TGTGCCAGCAGCTTAGGACCCGGAGGGACAGGGAACTACGAGCAGTACTTC
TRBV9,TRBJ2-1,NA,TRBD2,CASSPTLGLAEEQFF,TGTGCCAGCAGCCCGACCTTAGGACTAGCGGAGGAGCAGTTCTTC
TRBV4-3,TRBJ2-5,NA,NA,CASSRDTQETQYF,TGCGCCAGCAGCCGGGACACTCAAGAGACCCAGTACTTC
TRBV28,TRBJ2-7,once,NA,CASSFREGLWEQYF,TGTGCCAGCAGTTTTAGGGAAGGGCTCTGGGAGCAGTACTTC
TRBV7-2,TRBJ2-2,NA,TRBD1,CASSWTGGERYTGELFF,TGTGCCAGCAGCTGGACAGGGGGCGAGCGTTACACCGGGGAGCTGTTTTTT
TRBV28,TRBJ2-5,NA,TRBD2,CASRGMAGGPQETQYF,TGTGCCAGCAGGGGGATGGCGGGGGGGCCCCAAGAGACCCAGTACTTC
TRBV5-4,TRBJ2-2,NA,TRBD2,CASSLADGGTTGELFF,TGTGCCAGCAGCTTGGCGGACGGGGGGACCACCGGGGAGCTGTTTTTT
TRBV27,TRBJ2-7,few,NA,CASSDSSWVQEQYF,TGTGCCAGCAGTGACTCCTCCTGGGTCCAGGAGCAGTACTTC
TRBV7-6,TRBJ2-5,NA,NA,CASSRTDFQETQYF,TGTGCCAGCAGCCGGACAGACTTCCAAGAGACCCAGTACTTC
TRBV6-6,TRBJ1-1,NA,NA,CASSQNRATEAFF,TGTGCCAGCAGTCAAAACAGAGCCACTGAAGCTTTCTTT
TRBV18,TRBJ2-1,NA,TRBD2,CASSRSSGGANEQFF,TGTGCCAGCTCACGATCTAGCGGGGGGGCGAATGAGCAGTTCTTC
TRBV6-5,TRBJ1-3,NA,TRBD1,CASSYLGQGPGNTIYF,TGTGCCAGCAGTTACCTCGGACAGGGGCCTGGAAACACCATATATTTT
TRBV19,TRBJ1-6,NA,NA,CASSPSGGSLTPLHF,TGTGCCAGTAGTCCTTCCGGGGGCTCCCTTACACCCCTCCACTTT
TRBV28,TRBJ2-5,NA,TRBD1,CASSFPGTEQETQYF,TGTGCCAGCAGTTTTCCCGGGACAGAACAAGAGACCCAGTACTTC
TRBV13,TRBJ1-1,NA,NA,CASSSGTEPVDTEAFF,TGTGCCAGCAGTTCGGGAACAGAGCCTGTGGACACTGAAGCTTTCTTT
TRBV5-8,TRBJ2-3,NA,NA,CASSLKTDYTDTQYF,TGTGCCAGCAGCTTAAAAACCGATTACACAGATACGCAGTATTTT
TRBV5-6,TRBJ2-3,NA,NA,CASTLEYRVSTDTQYF,TGTGCCAGCACCTTAGAGTACAGGGTGAGCACAGATACGCAGTATTTT
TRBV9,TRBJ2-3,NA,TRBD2,CASSVRSGAVDTQYF,TGTGCCAGCAGCGTAAGGAGCGGGGCGGTGGATACGCAGTATTTT
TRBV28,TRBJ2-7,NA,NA,CASSLVDSSYEQYF,TGTGCCAGCAGTTTGGTGGACAGCTCCTACGAGCAGTACTTC
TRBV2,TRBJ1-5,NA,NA,CASSAGSLGNQPQHF,TGTGCCAGCAGTGCAGGCAGTCTCGGCAATCAGCCCCAGCATTTT
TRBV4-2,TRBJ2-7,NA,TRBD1,CASSRGTDYYEQYF,TGTGCCAGCAGCCGAGGGACAGACTACTACGAGCAGTACTTC
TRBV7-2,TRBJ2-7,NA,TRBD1,CASSLGTGYSYEQYF,TGTGCCAGCAGCCTTGGGACAGGGTACTCCTACGAGCAGTACTTC
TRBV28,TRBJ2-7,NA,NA,CASLGRGSEQYF,TGTGCCAGCCTGGGGCGAGGGTCCGAGCAGTACTTC
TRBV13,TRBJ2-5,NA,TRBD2,CASSLEGLAGLQETQYF,TGTGCCAGCAGCTTAGAGGGACTAGCGGGGCTACAAGAGACCCAGTACTTC
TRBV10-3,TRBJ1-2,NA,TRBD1,CATKGQGGYGYTF,TGTGCCACCAAGGGACAGGGGGGCTATGGCTACACCTTC
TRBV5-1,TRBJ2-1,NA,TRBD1,CASSLGQGADEQFF,TGCGCCAGCAGCTTGGGCCAGGGGGCCGATGAGCAGTTCTTC
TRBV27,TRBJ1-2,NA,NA,CASSRGGANYGYTF,TGTGCCAGCAGTAGGGGTGGGGCGAACTATGGCTACACCTTC
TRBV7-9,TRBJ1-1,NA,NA,CASSWGGTEAFF,TGTGCCAGCAGCTGGGGGGGTACTGAAGCTTTCTTT
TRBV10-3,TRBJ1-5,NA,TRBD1,CAIRGTGFSQPQHF,TGTGCCATCAGGGGGACAGGGTTTAGTCAGCCCCAGCATTTT
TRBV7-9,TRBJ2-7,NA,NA,CASSSEAGYEQYF,TGTGCCAGCAGCTCCGAGGCGGGCTACGAGCAGTACTTC
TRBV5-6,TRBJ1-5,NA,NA,CASSLFPGGSQPQHF,TGTGCCAGCAGCTTATTTCCGGGGGGGAGTCAGCCCCAGCATTTT
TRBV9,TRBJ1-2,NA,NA,CASSVETSGYGYTF,TGTGCCAGCAGCGTAGAAACTTCTGGCTATGGCTACACCTTC
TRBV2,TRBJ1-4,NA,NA,CASTTLERPGDEKLFF,TGTGCCAGCACCACCCTGGAACGACCGGGGGATGAAAAACTGTTTTTT
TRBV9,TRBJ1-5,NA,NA,CASSLGGKSNQPQHF,TGTGCCAGCAGCCTCGGGGGGAAAAGCAATCAGCCCCAGCATTTT
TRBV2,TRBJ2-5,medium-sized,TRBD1,CASSEITGEETQYF,TGTGCCAGCAGTGAAATAACAGGGGAGGAGACCCAGTACTTC
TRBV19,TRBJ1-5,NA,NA,CAHGPGGNQPQHF,TGTGCCCACGGCCCCGGGGGCAATCAGCCCCAGCATTTT
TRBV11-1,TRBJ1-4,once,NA,CASSFLAPNEKLFF,TGTGCCAGCAGCTTTCTTGCTCCTAATGAAAAACTGTTTTTT
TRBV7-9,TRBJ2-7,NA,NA,CASSPVEYEQYF,TGTGCCAGCAGCCCTGTGGAGTACGAGCAGTACTTC
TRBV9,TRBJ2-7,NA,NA,CASSVCKGNFCEQYF,TGTGCCAGCAGCGTATGCAAGGGGAACTTCTGCGAGCAGTACTTC
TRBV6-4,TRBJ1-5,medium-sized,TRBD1,CASSYRDRGGSSNQPQHF,TGTGCCAGCAGTTACCGGGACAGGGGAGGGTCTAGCAATCAGCCCCAGCATTTT
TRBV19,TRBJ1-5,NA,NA,CASKLLGVGQPQHF,TGTGCCAGTAAATTGCTGGGGGTAGGCCAGCCCCAGCATTTT
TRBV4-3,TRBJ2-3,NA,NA,CASSQDSSYTDTQYF,TGCGCCAGCAGCCAAGATTCGTCGTACACAGATACGCAGTATTTT